The next 13 T cell receptor beta chains were all read from a single sample in a study of T-cell memory formation after mild COVID-19. TCRdb analysed the 5' RACE reads with MiXCR anew, one entry per CDR3 protein. The data show hundreds of thousands of distinct CDR3 sequences, about a fifth seen once. Source material: PBMCs or a T cell subset sorted from them (not recorded which). These receptors all come from an adult woman who had mild COVID-19 (a few samples of this study predate the infection). Cell type and time point are not known.

In its sample, this clonotype was seen a few times. The chain joins TRBV7-6 to TRBJ2-3, with 9 bases fitting TRBD2. The CDR3 contains 16 residues. Trimming removed 3 bases from V and 4 bases from J; junction bases left unmatched: 8. Per germline, CDR1 SGHVS and CDR2 FNYEAQ. The CDR3, as DNA: TGTGCCAGCAGCTTCATAGCGGGGGAGATTGCAGATACGCAGTATTTT. Translated, it gives CASSFIAGEIADTQYF.

This clonotype appeared a few times. The chain links TRBV6-2 or TRBV6-3 to TRBJ2-3, with TRBD2 as a possible D gene (5 bases). The CDR3 sequence is 16 residues long. Germline V gene sequence: CDR1 MNHEY, CDR2 SVGEGT. Trimming shortened V by 7 bases and J by 0 bases, and 17 bases separated the two germline ends. CDR3 residues: CASTTLMRTSTDTQYF. The CDR3 DNA sequence: TGTGCCAGCACCACCCTAATGCGGACTAGCACAGATACGCAGTATTTT.

This clonotype was detected ten times or more. The chain combines TRBV29-1 with TRBJ2-1, with 9 positions matching TRBD2. The CDR3 is 11 residues long. Germline CDR1 and CDR2: SQVTM and ANQGSEA. V was pared by 8 bases and J by 15 bases, with 11 bases of the junction left unmatched. CDR3 sequence reads: CSFTSGPSRFF. CDR3 bases: TGCAGCTTTACTAGCGGGCCTTCTCGGTTCTTC.

This clonotype came up a few times. V usage is TRBV19 and J usage is TRBJ2-7; 7 nucleotides agree with TRBD1. V was clipped by 3 bases and J by 5 bases; unmatched bases: 4. This CDR3 has 13 residues. Germline loops: CDR1 LNHDA, CDR2 SQIVND (reference sequence). CDR3 in DNA: TGTGCCAGTAGTATTACAGGGGCGAACGAGCAGTACTTC. Encoded protein: CASSITGANEQYF.

The gene calls are TRBV11-2 and TRBJ2-1; TRBD2 is a possible D gene (6 bases). CDR1 and CDR2 (germline): SGHAT, FQNNGV. This CDR3 region has 16 residues. Trimming took 5 bases from V and 8 from J, leaving 22 bases between them. In nucleotides, the CDR3 is TGTGCCAGCAGCCCACTCCCGGGACTTTCTATCTATGAGCAGTTCTTC. Translating gives CASSPLPGLSIYEQFF.

This clonotype was picked up a small number of times. V gene TRBV20-1 combines with J gene TRBJ1-1, with unresolved D. The germline V and J ends were trimmed by 3 bases and 4 bases, with 12 bases remaining between them. Germline V gives CDR1 DFQATT, CDR2 SNEGSKA (reference sequence). The CDR3 is 13 amino acids. CDR3 protein: CSASFTLGTEAFF. The CDR3 DNA reads TGCAGTGCTAGTTTTACCCTGGGCACTGAAGCTTTCTTT.

V is TRBV7-6 and J is TRBJ1-1, with 10 bases identical to TRBD1. The CDR3 is 14 residues long. Germline V gene data show CDR1 as SGHVS and CDR2 as FNYEAQ. V shed 5 bases, J shed 4 bases, and the junction held 4 bases outside the gene matches. CDR3 sequence reads: CASSRQGASTEAFF. CDR3 DNA: TGTGCCAGCAGCCGACAGGGGGCCAGCACTGAAGCTTTCTTT.

There are many counts of this clonotype. V usage is TRBV7-9 and J usage is TRBJ2-5; TRBD1 agrees at 8 bases. CDR3 length: 15 residues. The V and J ends lost 5 bases and 1 base, in that order; junction bases with no gene match: 6. Germline loops: CDR1 SEHNR, CDR2 FQNEAQ (reference sequence). The CDR3 sequence is CASSPGTGLQETQYF. The CDR3, as DNA: TGTGCCAGCAGCCCTGGGACAGGCCTCCAAGAGACCCAGTACTTC.

The V gene is TRBV9, the J gene TRBJ2-1; 11 bases align to TRBD2. Looked up from germline, CDR1 is SGDLS and CDR2 is YYNGEE. CDR3 length: 14 residues. The V segment lost 3 bases and the J segment 8 bases; nucleotides outside the gene matches: 4. DNA for the CDR3: TGTGCCAGCAGCGCTAGCGGGGGGATGGATGAGCAGTTCTTC. Translated, it gives CASSASGGMDEQFF.

The chain has TRBV19 and TRBJ1-3, with 7 positions matching TRBD1. Germline CDR1 is LNHDA and CDR2 is SQIVND (reference sequence). V shed 6 bases, J shed 2 bases, and the junction held 4 bases outside the gene matches. There are 14 residues in the CDR3. CDR3 in amino acids: CASRRDRAGNTIYF. CDR3 DNA sequence: TGTGCCAGTAGACGCGACAGGGCTGGAAACACCATATATTTT.

The chain carries TRBV6-1 and TRBJ1-4; 8 bases are shared with TRBD1. The germline V gene encodes CDR1 MNHNS and CDR2 SASEGT. V shed 3 bases and J 7 bases; nucleotides not matched to a gene: 4. There are 14 residues in the CDR3. The CDR3 region is CASSDRGPGEKLFF. In DNA, the CDR3 is TGTGCCAGCAGTGACAGGGGGCCGGGTGAAAAACTGTTTTTT.

The gene calls are TRBV6-5 and TRBJ2-7, with TRBD2 identical over 14 bases. The CDR3 runs 14 residues. Trimming at V came to 6 bases and at J to 6 bases, leaving 4 bases not matched to a gene. Germline CDR1 and CDR2: MNHEY and SVGAGI. The CDR3 DNA follows: TGTGCCAGCAGGACGACTAGCGGGAGGGGCGAGCAGTACTTC. Amino acids: CASRTTSGRGEQYF.

This clonotype was seen a handful of times. CDR3: CSAPRQGFYNEQFF. The CDR3 region has the DNA TGCAGTGCCCCCCGACAGGGCTTCTACAATGAGCAGTTCTTC. The genes are TRBV20-1 and TRBJ2-1, with 7 bases matching TRBD1. From germline, CDR1 is DFQATT and CDR2 SNEGSKA (reference sequence). This CDR3 has 14 amino acids. V lost 6 bases, J lost 3 bases, and 8 bases stayed unmatched.